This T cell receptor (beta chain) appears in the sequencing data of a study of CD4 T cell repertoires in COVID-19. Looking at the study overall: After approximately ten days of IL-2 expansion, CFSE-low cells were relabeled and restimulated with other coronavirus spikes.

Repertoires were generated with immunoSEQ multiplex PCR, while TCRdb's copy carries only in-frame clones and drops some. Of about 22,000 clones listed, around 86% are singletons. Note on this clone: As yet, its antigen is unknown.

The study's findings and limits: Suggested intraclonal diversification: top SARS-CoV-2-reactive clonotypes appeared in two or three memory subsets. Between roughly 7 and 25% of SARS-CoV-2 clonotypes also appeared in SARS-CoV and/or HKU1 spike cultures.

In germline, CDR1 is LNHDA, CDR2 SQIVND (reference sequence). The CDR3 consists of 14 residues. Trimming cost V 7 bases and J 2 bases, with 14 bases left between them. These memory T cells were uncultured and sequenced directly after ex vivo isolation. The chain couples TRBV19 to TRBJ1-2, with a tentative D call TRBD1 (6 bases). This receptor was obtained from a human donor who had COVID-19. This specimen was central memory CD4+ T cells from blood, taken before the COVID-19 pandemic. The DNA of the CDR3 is TGTGCCAGTAACCCACAGGGTACAAACTATGGCTACACCTTC. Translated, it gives CASNPQGTNYGYTF.